The subject of this entry is one T cell receptor (beta chain). These data originate in a study of beta chain features in type 1 diabetes. In the study overall: Researchers looked at around 100 million sorted cells across all samples.

It was via CD45RO/CCR7/CD25/CD127/CD95/CD27 that CD4+ naive, central memory, regulatory and stem cell-like memory cells were sorted. TCRB transcripts that were expressed got sequenced, as all of the isolated RNA had been reverse transcribed. The repertoire was sequenced with immunoSEQ multiplex PCR; TCRdb's copy has only in-frame clones and lacks some. Counted here are a few hundred thousand clones, about a tenth occurring once; the ten biggest clones make up over 1%. Between the trimmed V and J ends, which lost 7 bases and 1 base, there was a span of 10 bases. This CDR3 comprises 13 residues. Germline V CDR1 and CDR2: MNHNY, SVGAGI (reference sequence).

What was sequenced was central memory CD4+ T cells from blood. This receptor was identified in a man aged 18 to 29 in good health. V and J are TRBV6-6 and TRBJ2-5, with D possibly being TRBD2 (5 bases). CDR3 nucleotides: TGTGCCAGCAACCCCCGGGGCCAAGAGACCCAGTACTTC. This sequence encodes CASNPRGQETQYF.